This is a list of T cell receptor beta chains from one sample in a study of circulating tumor DNA in untreated peripheral T-cell lymphoma. Profiling relied on immunoSEQ multiplex PCR, and the TCRdb table lists in-frame clones only, not all of them. The table has over 7,000 clones, around 74% seen once. The source material was tumor tissue. These TCRs come from a human donor with peripheral T-cell lymphoma. The CDR3 runs from the conserved cysteine through the conserved F or W. Fields, in order: CDR3 protein, CDR3 DNA, J gene, V gene, D gene, CDR3 length, clone size. A D gene is named only where the DNA matches it firmly. Where a row states a size, it is once, few, many or the class of an expanded clone; other rows omit it.

CDR3aa: CASSTGQRGGSDEQFF; CDR3nt: TGTGCCAGTAGTACGGGCCAAAGGGGGGGGTCGGATGAGCAGTTCTTC; j_gene: TRBJ2-1; v_gene: TRBV19; d_gene: NA; len: 16; abundance: NA
CDR3aa: CASAYPGSTRDYGYTF; CDR3nt: TGTGCCAGCGCTTACCCCGGATCGACGCGGGATTATGGCTACACCTTC; j_gene: TRBJ1-2; v_gene: TRBV28; d_gene: NA; len: 16; abundance: NA
CDR3aa: CAISEQGHAMPQHF; CDR3nt: TGTGCCATCAGTGAGCAGGGACATGCCATGCCCCAGCATTTT; j_gene: TRBJ1-5; v_gene: TRBV10-3; d_gene: NA; len: 14; abundance: once
CDR3aa: CASSLVRRQETQYF; CDR3nt: TGTGCCAGCAGCTTAGTCCGACGACAAGAGACCCAGTACTTC; j_gene: TRBJ2-5; v_gene: TRBV11-3; d_gene: NA; len: 14; abundance: few
CDR3aa: CASSYLGTEAFF; CDR3nt: TGTGCCAGCAGTTACCTTGGGACTGAAGCTTTCTTT; j_gene: TRBJ1-1; v_gene: TRBV6-8; d_gene: NA; len: 12; abundance: NA
CDR3aa: CASSIGLRVGETQYF; CDR3nt: TGTGCCAGTAGTATAGGTTTACGAGTTGGGGAGACCCAGTACTTC; j_gene: TRBJ2-5; v_gene: TRBV19; d_gene: NA; len: 15; abundance: NA
CDR3aa: CASSPKRTKNTEAFF; CDR3nt: TGTGCCAGCTCACCGAAAAGGACAAAGAACACTGAAGCTTTCTTT; j_gene: TRBJ1-1; v_gene: TRBV18; d_gene: NA; len: 15; abundance: NA
CDR3aa: CASSYTSGRALFAQYF; CDR3nt: TGCGCCAGCAGTTATACTAGCGGGAGGGCCCTTTTCGCGCAGTACTTC; j_gene: TRBJ2-7; v_gene: TRBV5-1; d_gene: TRBD2; len: 16; abundance: NA
CDR3aa: CASSPAGTGNQPQHF; CDR3nt: TGTGCCAGCAGTCCAGCAGGGACGGGCAATCAGCCCCAGCATTTT; j_gene: TRBJ1-5; v_gene: TRBV28; d_gene: NA; len: 15; abundance: NA
CDR3aa: CASSERLAGIYNEQFF; CDR3nt: TGTGCCAGCAGCGAGCGACTAGCGGGGATTTACAATGAGCAGTTCTTC; j_gene: TRBJ2-1; v_gene: TRBV7-5; d_gene: NA; len: 16; abundance: few
CDR3aa: CASSKSHLNTEAFF; CDR3nt: TGTGCCAGTAGTAAATCACACCTGAACACTGAAGCTTTCTTT; j_gene: TRBJ1-1; v_gene: TRBV19; d_gene: NA; len: 14; abundance: NA
CDR3aa: CASSPPTEDTEAFF; CDR3nt: TGTGCCAGCAGCCCGCCGACAGAGGACACTGAAGCTTTCTTT; j_gene: TRBJ1-1; v_gene: TRBV11-3; d_gene: NA; len: 14; abundance: NA
CDR3aa: CASKRPYNEQFF; CDR3nt: TGTGCCAGCAAGCGTCCCTACAATGAGCAGTTCTTC; j_gene: TRBJ2-1; v_gene: TRBV2; d_gene: NA; len: 12; abundance: NA
CDR3aa: CASSSGQGAYEQYF; CDR3nt: TGTGCCAGCAGTAGCGGACAGGGGGCGTACGAGCAGTACTTC; j_gene: TRBJ2-7; v_gene: TRBV6-8; d_gene: TRBD1; len: 14; abundance: NA
CDR3aa: CSVGESTFRSGTDTQYF; CDR3nt: TGCAGCGTAGGCGAGTCCACTTTCAGGTCGGGCACAGATACGCAGTATTTT; j_gene: TRBJ2-3; v_gene: TRBV29-1; d_gene: NA; len: 17; abundance: NA
CDR3aa: CASKPGGSRETQYF; CDR3nt: TGTGCCAGTAAACCGGGGGGGAGCCGAGAGACCCAGTACTTC; j_gene: TRBJ2-5; v_gene: TRBV19; d_gene: TRBD2; len: 14; abundance: NA
CDR3aa: CASSFAFLVGGDTGELFF; CDR3nt: TGTGCCAGCAGCTTTGCTTTTCTCGTGGGAGGGGACACCGGGGAGCTGTTTTTT; j_gene: TRBJ2-2; v_gene: TRBV11-3; d_gene: TRBD2; len: 18; abundance: NA
CDR3aa: CASSLEPWGQSNEKLFF; CDR3nt: TGTGCCAGCAGCCTCGAGCCTTGGGGACAGAGTAATGAAAAACTGTTTTTT; j_gene: TRBJ1-4; v_gene: TRBV14; d_gene: TRBD1; len: 17; abundance: few
CDR3aa: CASSQGQQYYEQYF; CDR3nt: TGCGCCAGCAGCCAAGGCCAACAGTATTACGAGCAGTACTTC; j_gene: TRBJ2-7; v_gene: TRBV23-1; d_gene: NA; len: 14; abundance: NA
CDR3aa: CASSIQPGHQANEKLFF; CDR3nt: TGTGCCAGCTCTATACAGCCAGGACACCAGGCTAATGAAAAACTGTTTTTT; j_gene: TRBJ1-4; v_gene: TRBV18; d_gene: NA; len: 17; abundance: NA
CDR3aa: CASSLPGTGGNGYTF; CDR3nt: TGTGCCAGCAGTTTACCGGGGACAGGGGGCAATGGCTACACCTTC; j_gene: TRBJ1-2; v_gene: TRBV28; d_gene: TRBD1; len: 15; abundance: medium-sized
CDR3aa: CASSQMGGGTEAFF; CDR3nt: TGTGCCAGTAGTCAAATGGGAGGTGGGACTGAAGCTTTCTTT; j_gene: TRBJ1-1; v_gene: TRBV19; d_gene: NA; len: 14; abundance: NA
CDR3aa: CASSLSSGGMNQPQHF; CDR3nt: TGTGCCAGCAGTTTATCGAGTGGGGGGATGAATCAGCCCCAGCATTTT; j_gene: TRBJ1-5; v_gene: TRBV8-2; d_gene: NA; len: 16; abundance: NA
CDR3aa: CASSILWTGATGELFF; CDR3nt: TGTGCCAGTAGTATCCTCTGGACAGGGGCCACCGGGGAGCTGTTTTTT; j_gene: TRBJ2-2; v_gene: TRBV19; d_gene: TRBD1; len: 16; abundance: once
CDR3aa: CASSPIRTRSGAGELFF; CDR3nt: TGTGCCAGCAGTCCTATTCGGACTAGAAGCGGCGCCGGGGAGCTGTTTTTT; j_gene: TRBJ2-2; v_gene: TRBV6-8; d_gene: TRBD2; len: 17; abundance: NA
CDR3aa: CASSRRGFAKNIQYF; CDR3nt: TGTGCCAGCAGCCGACGGGGGTTCGCCAAAAACATTCAGTACTTC; j_gene: TRBJ2-4; v_gene: TRBV11-3; d_gene: NA; len: 15; abundance: NA
CDR3aa: CASSLYFQGKETQYF; CDR3nt: TGTGCCAGCAGCCTATACTTCCAGGGGAAAGAGACCCAGTACTTC; j_gene: TRBJ2-5; v_gene: TRBV11-3; d_gene: NA; len: 15; abundance: few
CDR3aa: CASSHPDSYEQYF; CDR3nt: TGTGCCAGCAGTCACCCGGACAGCTACGAGCAGTACTTC; j_gene: TRBJ2-7; v_gene: TRBV28; d_gene: NA; len: 13; abundance: NA
CDR3aa: CASSRTGATYNEQFF; CDR3nt: TGCGCCAGCAGCCGTACAGGGGCCACCTACAATGAGCAGTTCTTC; j_gene: TRBJ2-1; v_gene: TRBV1; d_gene: NA; len: 15; abundance: NA
CDR3aa: CASCPAGGATEAFF; CDR3nt: TGTGCCAGCTGCCCAGCCGGTGGAGCGACTGAAGCTTTCTTT; j_gene: TRBJ1-1; v_gene: TRBV18; d_gene: NA; len: 14; abundance: NA
CDR3aa: CSVDRVNNEQFF; CDR3nt: TGCAGCGTTGATAGGGTGAACAATGAGCAGTTCTTC; j_gene: TRBJ2-1; v_gene: TRBV29-1; d_gene: NA; len: 12; abundance: NA
CDR3aa: CASSISGTLGNIQYF; CDR3nt: TGTGCCAGTAGTATTTCAGGGACTCTCGGAAACATTCAGTACTTC; j_gene: TRBJ2-4; v_gene: TRBV19; d_gene: NA; len: 15; abundance: NA
CDR3aa: CASRLGVTEAFF; CDR3nt: TGTGCCAGCAGACTGGGGGTCACTGAAGCTTTCTTT; j_gene: TRBJ1-1; v_gene: TRBV28; d_gene: NA; len: 12; abundance: NA
CDR3aa: CASRSMTGGASYNEQFF; CDR3nt: TGTGCCAGCAGATCTATGACAGGGGGCGCTTCCTACAATGAGCAGTTCTTC; j_gene: TRBJ2-1; v_gene: TRBV28; d_gene: TRBD1; len: 17; abundance: once
CDR3aa: CAYKRGRTMNTEAFF; CDR3nt: TGTGCCTATAAACGGGGGCGGACCATGAACACTGAAGCTTTCTTT; j_gene: TRBJ1-1; v_gene: TRBV12-2; d_gene: NA; len: 15; abundance: NA
CDR3aa: CASIARDREPDTQYF; CDR3nt: TGTGCCAGCATCGCGCGGGACAGGGAGCCTGATACGCAGTATTTT; j_gene: TRBJ2-3; v_gene: TRBV6-4; d_gene: TRBD1; len: 15; abundance: NA
CDR3aa: CAWGRDGEKLFF; CDR3nt: TGTGCCTGGGGCAGGGATGGTGAAAAACTGTTTTTT; j_gene: TRBJ1-4; v_gene: TRBV30; d_gene: NA; len: 12; abundance: NA
CDR3aa: CASTFGSGRWSDEQFF; CDR3nt: TGTGCCAGTACCTTTGGTAGCGGGAGATGGAGCGATGAGCAGTTCTTC; j_gene: TRBJ2-1; v_gene: TRBV19; d_gene: TRBD2; len: 16; abundance: NA
CDR3aa: CASSIQGVTGELFF; CDR3nt: TGTGCCAGTAGTATACAGGGGGTCACAGGGGAGCTGTTTTTT; j_gene: TRBJ2-2; v_gene: TRBV19; d_gene: TRBD1; len: 14; abundance: NA
CDR3aa: CASTLNFYSNQPQHF; CDR3nt: TGCGCCAGCACCCTTAACTTTTATAGCAATCAGCCCCAGCATTTT; j_gene: TRBJ1-5; v_gene: TRBV23-1; d_gene: NA; len: 15; abundance: few
CDR3aa: CASSTGGLAGANVLTF; CDR3nt: TGTGCCAGTAGTACCGGGGGGCTAGCTGGGGCCAACGTCCTGACTTTC; j_gene: TRBJ2-6; v_gene: TRBV19; d_gene: NA; len: 16; abundance: once
CDR3aa: CASSPGLAASYEQYF; CDR3nt: TGTGCCAGCAGCCCCGGACTAGCGGCCTCCTACGAGCAGTACTTC; j_gene: TRBJ2-7; v_gene: TRBV28; d_gene: TRBD2; len: 15; abundance: NA
CDR3aa: CASSPWFRGYNEQFF; CDR3nt: TGTGCCAGTAGTCCGTGGTTCAGAGGCTACAATGAGCAGTTCTTC; j_gene: TRBJ2-1; v_gene: TRBV19; d_gene: NA; len: 15; abundance: NA
CDR3aa: CASSGGPRQDTEAFF; CDR3nt: TGTGCCAGCAGTGGGGGACCCCGACAGGACACTGAAGCTTTCTTT; j_gene: TRBJ1-1; v_gene: TRBV6-8; d_gene: NA; len: 15; abundance: NA
CDR3aa: CAWSVMFRTPNTEAFF; CDR3nt: TGTGCCTGGAGTGTAATGTTTCGGACCCCGAACACTGAAGCTTTCTTT; j_gene: TRBJ1-1; v_gene: TRBV30; d_gene: NA; len: 16; abundance: few
CDR3aa: CASSFSGATDTQYF; CDR3nt: TGCGCCAGCAGCTTTAGCGGGGCGACAGATACGCAGTATTTT; j_gene: TRBJ2-3; v_gene: TRBV5-1; d_gene: TRBD2; len: 14; abundance: NA
CDR3aa: CATSRETATSGRADTQYF; CDR3nt: TGTGCCACCAGCAGAGAGACCGCTACTAGCGGGAGAGCAGATACGCAGTATTTT; j_gene: TRBJ2-3; v_gene: TRBV15; d_gene: TRBD2; len: 18; abundance: NA